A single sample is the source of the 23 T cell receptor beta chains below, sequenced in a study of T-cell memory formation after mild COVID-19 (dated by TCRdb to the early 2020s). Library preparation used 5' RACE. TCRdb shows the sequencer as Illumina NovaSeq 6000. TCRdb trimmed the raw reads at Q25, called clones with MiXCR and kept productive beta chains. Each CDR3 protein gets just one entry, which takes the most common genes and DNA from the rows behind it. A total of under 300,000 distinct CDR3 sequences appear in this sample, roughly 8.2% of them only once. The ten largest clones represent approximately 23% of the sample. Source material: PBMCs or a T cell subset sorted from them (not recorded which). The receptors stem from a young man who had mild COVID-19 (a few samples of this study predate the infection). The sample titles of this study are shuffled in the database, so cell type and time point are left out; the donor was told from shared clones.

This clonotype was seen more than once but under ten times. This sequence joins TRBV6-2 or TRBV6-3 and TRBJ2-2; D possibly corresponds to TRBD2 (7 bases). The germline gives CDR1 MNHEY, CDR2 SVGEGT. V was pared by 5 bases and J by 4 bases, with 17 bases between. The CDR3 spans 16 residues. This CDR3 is CASSRGWRGLTGELFF. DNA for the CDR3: TGTGCCAGCAGTAGGGGTTGGCGGGGGCTCACCGGGGAGCTGTTTTTT.

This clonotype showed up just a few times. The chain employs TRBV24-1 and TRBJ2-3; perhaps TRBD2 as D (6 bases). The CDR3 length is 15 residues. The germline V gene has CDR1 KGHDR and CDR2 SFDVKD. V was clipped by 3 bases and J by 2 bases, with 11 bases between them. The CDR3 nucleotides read TGTGCCACCAGTGATATAGCGGAGCCCACAGATACGCAGTATTTT. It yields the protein CATSDIAEPTDTQYF.

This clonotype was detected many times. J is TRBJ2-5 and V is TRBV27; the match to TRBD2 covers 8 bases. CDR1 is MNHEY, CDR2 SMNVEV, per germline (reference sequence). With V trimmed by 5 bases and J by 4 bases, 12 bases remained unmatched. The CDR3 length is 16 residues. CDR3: CASSPGAGGNGETQYF. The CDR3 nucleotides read TGTGCCAGCAGTCCGGGGGCGGGGGGAAACGGAGAGACCCAGTACTTC.

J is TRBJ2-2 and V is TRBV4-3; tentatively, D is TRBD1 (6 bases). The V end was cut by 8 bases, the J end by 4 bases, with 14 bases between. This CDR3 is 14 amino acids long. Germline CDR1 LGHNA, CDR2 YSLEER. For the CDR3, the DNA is TGCGCCAGCCGCTCGGACAGATCCACCGGGGAGCTGTTTTTT. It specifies CASRSDRSTGELFF.

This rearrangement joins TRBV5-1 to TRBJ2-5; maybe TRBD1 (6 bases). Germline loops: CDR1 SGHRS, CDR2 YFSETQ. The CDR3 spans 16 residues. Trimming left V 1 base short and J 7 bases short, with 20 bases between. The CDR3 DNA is TGCGCCAGCAGCTTGTGGGGAACAGGGTTATTGGTGACCCAGTACTTC. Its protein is CASSLWGTGLLVTQYF. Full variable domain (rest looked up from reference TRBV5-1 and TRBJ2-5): KAGVTQTPRYLIKTRGQQVTLSCSPISGHRSVSWYQQTPGQGLQFLFEYFSETQRNKGNFPGRFSGRQFSNSRSEMNVSTLELGDSALYLCASSLWGTGLLVTQYFGPGTRLLVL.

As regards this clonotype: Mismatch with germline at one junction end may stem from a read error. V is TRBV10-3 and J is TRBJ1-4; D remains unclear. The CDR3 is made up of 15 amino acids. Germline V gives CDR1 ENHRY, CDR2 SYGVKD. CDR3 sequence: CAISEHGGWDEKLFF. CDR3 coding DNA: TGTGCCATAAGTGAGCACGGAGGTTGGGATGAAAAACTGTTTTTT.

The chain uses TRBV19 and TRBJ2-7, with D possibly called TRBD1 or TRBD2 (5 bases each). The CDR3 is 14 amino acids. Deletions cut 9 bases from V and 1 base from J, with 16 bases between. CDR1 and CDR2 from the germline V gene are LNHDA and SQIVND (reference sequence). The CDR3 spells CARPGPNYSYEQYF. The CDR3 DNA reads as TGTGCCAGGCCGGGACCCAACTATTCCTACGAGCAGTACTTC.

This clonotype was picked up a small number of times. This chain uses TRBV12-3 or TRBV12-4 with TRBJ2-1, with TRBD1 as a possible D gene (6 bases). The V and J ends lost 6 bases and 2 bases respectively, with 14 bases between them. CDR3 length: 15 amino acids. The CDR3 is CASRIGQQPYNEQFF. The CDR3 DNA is TGTGCCAGCAGAATCGGACAGCAGCCCTACAATGAGCAGTTCTTC.

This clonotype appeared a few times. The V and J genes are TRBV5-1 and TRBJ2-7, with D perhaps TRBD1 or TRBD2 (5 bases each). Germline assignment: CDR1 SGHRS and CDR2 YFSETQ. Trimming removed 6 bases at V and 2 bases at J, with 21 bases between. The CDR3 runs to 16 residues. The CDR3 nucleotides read TGCGCCAGCACCGGAGGATCGTGGGACGGAGCCTACGAGCAGTACTTC. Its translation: CASTGGSWDGAYEQYF. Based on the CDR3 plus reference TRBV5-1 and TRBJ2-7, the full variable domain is KAGVTQTPRYLIKTRGQQVTLSCSPISGHRSVSWYQQTPGQGLQFLFEYFSETQRNKGNFPGRFSGRQFSNSRSEMNVSTLELGDSALYLCASTGGSWDGAYEQYFGPGTRLTVT.

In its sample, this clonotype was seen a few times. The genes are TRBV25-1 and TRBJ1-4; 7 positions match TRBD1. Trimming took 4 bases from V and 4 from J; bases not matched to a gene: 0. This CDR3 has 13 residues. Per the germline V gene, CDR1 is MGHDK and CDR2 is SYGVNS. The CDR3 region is CASSGQGNEKLFF. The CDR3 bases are TGTGCCAGCAGTGGACAGGGTAATGAAAAACTGTTTTTT.

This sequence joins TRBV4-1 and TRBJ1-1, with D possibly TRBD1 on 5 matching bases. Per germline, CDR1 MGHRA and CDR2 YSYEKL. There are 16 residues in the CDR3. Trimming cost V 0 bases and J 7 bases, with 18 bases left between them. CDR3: CASSQDQSLLRGEAFF. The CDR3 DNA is TGCGCCAGCAGCCAAGATCAGAGTCTATTAAGGGGTGAAGCTTTCTTT.

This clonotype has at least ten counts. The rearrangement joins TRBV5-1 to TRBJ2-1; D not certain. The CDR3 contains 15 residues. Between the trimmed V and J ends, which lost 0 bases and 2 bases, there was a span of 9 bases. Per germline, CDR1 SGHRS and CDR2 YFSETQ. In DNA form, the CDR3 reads TGCGCCAGCAGCTTGGTGCCAGGCACCTACAATGAGCAGTTCTTC. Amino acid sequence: CASSLVPGTYNEQFF.

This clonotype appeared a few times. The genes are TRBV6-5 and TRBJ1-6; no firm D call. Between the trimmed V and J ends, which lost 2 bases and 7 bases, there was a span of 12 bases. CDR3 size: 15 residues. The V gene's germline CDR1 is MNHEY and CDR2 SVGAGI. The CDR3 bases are TGTGCCAGCAGTTACGGAATGGTACCCAATTCACCCCTCCACTTT. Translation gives CASSYGMVPNSPLHF.

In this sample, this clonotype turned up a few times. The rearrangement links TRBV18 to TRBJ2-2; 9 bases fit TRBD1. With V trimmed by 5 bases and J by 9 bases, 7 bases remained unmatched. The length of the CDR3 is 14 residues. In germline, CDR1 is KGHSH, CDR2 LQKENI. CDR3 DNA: TGTGCCAGCTCAAGGGACAGGGACGAGAGGGAGCTGTTTTTT. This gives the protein CASSRDRDERELFF. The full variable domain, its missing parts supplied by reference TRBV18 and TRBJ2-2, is NAGVMQNPRHLVRRRGQEARLRCSPMKGHSHVYWYRQLPEEGLKFMVYLQKENIIDESGMPKERFSAEFPKEGPSILRIQQVVRGDSAAYFCASSRDRDERELFFGEGSRLTVL.

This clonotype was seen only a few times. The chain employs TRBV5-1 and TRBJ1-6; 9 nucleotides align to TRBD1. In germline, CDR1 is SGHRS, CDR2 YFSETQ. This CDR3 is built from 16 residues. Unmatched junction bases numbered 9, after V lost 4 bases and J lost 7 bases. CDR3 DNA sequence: TGCGCCAGCAGCGTTACCGGGACAGGGACCAATTCACCCCTCCACTTT. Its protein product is CASSVTGTGTNSPLHF.

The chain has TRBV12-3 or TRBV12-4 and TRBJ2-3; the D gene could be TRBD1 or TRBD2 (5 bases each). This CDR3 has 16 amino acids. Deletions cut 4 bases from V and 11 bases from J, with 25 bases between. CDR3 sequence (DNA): TGTGCCAGCAGTTCGATCGTACGCCGGGACGCTCAGGAGCAGTATTTT. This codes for CASSSIVRRDAQEQYF.

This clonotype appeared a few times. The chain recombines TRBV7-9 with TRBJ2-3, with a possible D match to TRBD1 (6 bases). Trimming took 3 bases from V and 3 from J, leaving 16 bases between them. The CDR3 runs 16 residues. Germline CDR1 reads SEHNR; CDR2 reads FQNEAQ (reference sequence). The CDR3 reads CASSFPTGIVTDTQYF. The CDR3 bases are TGTGCCAGCAGCTTTCCAACAGGGATAGTGACAGATACGCAGTATTTT.

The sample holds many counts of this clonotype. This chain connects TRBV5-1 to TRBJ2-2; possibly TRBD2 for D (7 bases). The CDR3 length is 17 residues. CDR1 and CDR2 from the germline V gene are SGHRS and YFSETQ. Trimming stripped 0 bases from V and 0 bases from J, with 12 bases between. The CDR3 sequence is CASSLARGGPNTGELFF. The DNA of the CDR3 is TGCGCCAGCAGCTTGGCCCGCGGGGGCCCGAACACCGGGGAGCTGTTTTTT.

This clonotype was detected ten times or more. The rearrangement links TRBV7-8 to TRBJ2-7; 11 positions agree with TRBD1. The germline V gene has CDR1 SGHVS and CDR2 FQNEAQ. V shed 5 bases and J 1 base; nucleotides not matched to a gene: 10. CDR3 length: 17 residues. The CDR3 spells CASSRNQGTGGSYEQYV. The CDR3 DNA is TGTGCCAGCAGCCGGAATCAAGGGACAGGGGGGTCCTACGAGCAGTACGTC.

This chain's CDR3 is CASSAQGASGSPLHF. The CDR3 DNA sequence: TGTGCCAGCAGCGCCCAGGGGGCCTCAGGATCACCCCTCCACTTT. This chain connects TRBV9 to TRBJ1-6, with 8 bases fitting TRBD1. The germline V gene encodes CDR1 SGDLS and CDR2 YYNGEE. The V gene end was trimmed by 3 bases and the J gene end by 10 bases; junction bases not matched to a gene: 9. The CDR3 is 15 residues long.

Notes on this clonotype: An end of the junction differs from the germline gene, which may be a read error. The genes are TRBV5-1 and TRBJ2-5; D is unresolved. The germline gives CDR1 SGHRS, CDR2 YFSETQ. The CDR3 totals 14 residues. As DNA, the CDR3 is TGCGCCGGCAGCTTGTCCGAAACACAAGAGACCCAGTACTTC. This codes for CAGSLSETQETQYF.

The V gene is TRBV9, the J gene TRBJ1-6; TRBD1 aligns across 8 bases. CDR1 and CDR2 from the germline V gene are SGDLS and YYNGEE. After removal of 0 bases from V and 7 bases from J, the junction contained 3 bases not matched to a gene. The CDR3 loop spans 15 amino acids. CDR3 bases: TGTGCCAGCAGCGTAGATGGACAGGGAAATTCACCCCTCCACTTT. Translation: CASSVDGQGNSPLHF.

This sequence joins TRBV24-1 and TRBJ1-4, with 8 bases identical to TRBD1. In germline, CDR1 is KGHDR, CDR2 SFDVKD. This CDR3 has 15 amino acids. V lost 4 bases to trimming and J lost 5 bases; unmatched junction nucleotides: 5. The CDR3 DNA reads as TGTGCCACCAGTGACCGGGACAGGCGAAATGAAAAACTGTTTTTT. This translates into CATSDRDRRNEKLFF.